This T cell receptor beta chain is from a study of blood T cell repertoires in COVID-19. About the research overall: PBMCs, B-cell-depleted T cells, or T cells provided the cDNA or gDNA that made up the material.

This clone occurred a few times. In the study's own analysis: Counts of nucleated cells, estimated from reference gene primer amplification, were obtained. Libraries were prepared by immunoSEQ multiplex PCR; TCRdb keeps only in-frame clonotypes and omits some of them. The V and J calls and clone size are taken from that table; D and trimming were inferred from the DNA. The sample lists 30,000 to 45,000 clones; more than 60% were seen once. Germline CDR1 is GTSNPN and CDR2 is SVGIG (reference sequence). The V and J ends lost 2 bases and 0 bases, in that order; junction bases with no gene match: 4. This CDR3 has 14 residues.

The chain couples TRBV30 to TRBJ2-7; 7 nucleotides match TRBD1. The sample taken for sequencing was peripheral blood. This clonotype was sampled from a man aged 55 to 70 with active COVID-19. This CDR3 is CAWSRGGSSYEQYF. In nucleotides, the CDR3 is TGTGCCTGGAGTCGAGGGGGCAGCTCCTACGAGCAGTACTTC.